This TCR beta chain is drawn from a study of blood T cell repertoires in COVID-19. As originally analysed: Reference gene primer amplification gave estimated nucleated cell counts. Profiling relied on immunoSEQ multiplex PCR, and the TCRdb table lists in-frame clones only, not all of them. The D gene and trimming were derived from the DNA, and the V and J assignments and clone size from that table. The sample holds around 180,000 clones, 80% seen once. The germline V gene encodes CDR1 SNHLY and CDR2 FYNNEI. The CDR3 loop spans 15 amino acids. V was trimmed by 6 bases and J by 0 bases, leaving 11 bases between them.

Material for sequencing was peripheral blood. This TCR was sampled from a man between 65 and 80 years old with active or convalescent COVID-19. The chain links TRBV2 to TRBJ1-4; D gene uncertain. DNA for the CDR3: TGTGCCAGCAGGGACCCGGGGACAACTAATGAAAAACTGTTTTTT. This gives the protein CASRDPGTTNEKLFF.